This entry lists 25 T cell receptor beta chains sequenced from one sample in a study of PD-L1 blockade in urothelial cancer. Time point given: pretreatment peripheral blood. Clones were sequenced by immunoSEQ multiplex PCR, and TCRdb holds only the in-frame ones, with some missing. The table shows about 56,000 clones, with approximately 85% occurring only once. The material was PBMCs, obtained around atezolizumab (anti-PD-L1) treatment. Receptor source: a man between 70 and 80 years old with urothelial cancer.

The J gene is TRBJ2-5, the V gene TRBV15; D is perhaps TRBD2 (7 bases). Deletions cut 0 bases from V and 5 bases from J, with 19 bases between. There are 17 residues in the CDR3. Looked up from germline, CDR1 is LNHNV and CDR2 is YYDKDF (reference sequence). In DNA, the CDR3 is TGTGCCACCAGCAGAGATCGAGGCGAGGGGGAGGGGGAGACCCAGTACTTC. It codes for CATSRDRGEGEGETQYF.

Comments on this clone: An end of the junction differs from the germline gene, which may be a read error. The chain combines TRBV7-7 with TRBJ2-7, with TRBD2 matching over 7 bases. Germline V gene lookup returns CDR1 SSHAT and CDR2 FNYEAQ (reference sequence). There are 13 residues in the CDR3. DNA of the CDR3: TGTGCTAGCAGCCGGAGACTAGCTGGCGAGCAGTACTTC. Residues: CASSRRLAGEQYF. Full variable domain (remainder filled in from reference TRBV7-7 and TRBJ2-7): GAGVSQSPRYKVTKRGQDVTLRCDPISSHATLYWYQQALGQGPEFLTYFNYEAQPDKSGLPSDRFSAERPEGSISTLTIQRTEQRDSAMYRCASSRRLAGEQYFGPGTRLTVT.

By share, this clone ranks as medium-sized (0.01 to 0.1%). One end of the junction varies from germline; a read error may be responsible. V is TRBV19 and J is TRBJ2-7; D might be TRBD2 (5 bases). The germline V gene has CDR1 LNHDA and CDR2 SQIVND (reference sequence). The CDR3 is 13 residues long. The CDR3 region has the DNA TGTGCCAGTAGTCTAAGGGTGCGGTCGGGAATGAACTTC. Translating it yields CASSLRVRSGMNF.

This chain joins TRBV6-5 and TRBJ1-2; D may be TRBD1 (6 bases). Germline CDR1 MNHEY, CDR2 SVGAGI. The CDR3 runs 15 residues. V dropped 6 bases and J dropped 3 bases, with 17 bases sitting between them. The CDR3 sequence is CASRPETGFDYGYTF. CDR3 in DNA: TGTGCCAGCAGGCCAGAGACAGGCTTTGACTATGGCTACACCTTC.

The rearrangement joins TRBV6-5 to TRBJ1-1, with a weak D call TRBD1 (6 bases). V lost 5 bases to trimming and J lost 4 bases, with 17 bases between them. The CDR3 runs to 15 residues. The germline V gene encodes CDR1 MNHEY and CDR2 SVGAGI. In DNA form, the CDR3 reads TGTGCCAGCAGTACTCGCAAGGGGGAGGGCACTGAAGCTTTCTTT. This encodes CASSTRKGEGTEAFF.

The genes are TRBV29-1 and TRBJ1-1, with 8 positions matching TRBD1. Germline V gene data show CDR1 as SQVTM and CDR2 as ANQGSEA. This CDR3 has 13 amino acids. V shed 7 bases and J 0 bases; nucleotides not matched to a gene: 4. The CDR3 sequence is CSAGQGLNTEAFF. CDR3 DNA sequence: TGCAGCGCAGGACAGGGATTGAACACTGAAGCTTTCTTT.

The chain uses TRBV2 and TRBJ2-5; D gene uncertain. This CDR3 spans 14 amino acids. The V end was cut by 1 base, the J end by 3 bases, with 9 bases between. Germline V gene sequence: CDR1 SNHLY, CDR2 FYNNEI. CDR3 coding DNA: TGTGCCAGCAGTGAAGGTGTAAATAAAGAGACCCAGTACTTC. This codes for CASSEGVNKETQYF.

V usage is TRBV7-3 and J usage is TRBJ2-7, with 8 bases identical to TRBD1. J gave up 4 bases and V 1 base, and 0 bases lay outside the gene matches. In germline, CDR1 is SGHTA, CDR2 FQGTGA. The CDR3 runs 13 residues. The CDR3 DNA is TGTGCCAGCAGCTTAAACAGGGGGTACGAGCAGTACTTC. Amino acid sequence: CASSLNRGYEQYF.

The chain combines TRBV19 with TRBJ1-1; TRBD1 matches 7 bases. The CDR3 has 10 residues. Unmatched junction bases numbered 4, after V lost 8 bases and J lost 10 bases. Germline lookup yields CDR1 LNHDA and CDR2 SQIVND (reference sequence). The DNA for the CDR3 is TGTGCCAGTTTTCAGGGGGTAGCTTTCTTT. Its translation: CASFQGVAFF.

The rearrangement uses TRBV28 and TRBJ2-7; maybe TRBD1 (5 bases). Germline V CDR1 and CDR2: MDHEN, SYDVKM. V gave up 4 bases and J gave up 4 bases, with 17 bases separating them. This CDR3 region has 15 residues. In DNA, the CDR3 is TGTGCCAGCAGTTCTGCCGGGCAGGGAAATTACGAGCAGTACTTC. Amino acids: CASSSAGQGNYEQYF.

The chain employs TRBV6-1 and TRBJ2-7, with D maybe TRBD1 (5 bases). This CDR3 is 13 amino acids long. Trimming shortened V by 0 bases and J by 9 bases, and 12 bases separated the two germline ends. Germline CDR1 MNHNS, CDR2 SASEGT. The CDR3 region is CASSEAGNRWQYF. As DNA, the CDR3 is TGTGCCAGCAGTGAAGCTGGGAACAGGTGGCAGTACTTC.

V gene TRBV19 combines with J gene TRBJ1-2; D ambiguous. With 3 bases removed from V and 0 bases from J, the gap between germline ends came to 8 bases. The germline gives CDR1 LNHDA, CDR2 SQIVND (reference sequence). The CDR3 contains 14 residues. In DNA, the CDR3 is TGTGCCAGTAGTATTGACGGAGCTAACTATGGCTACACCTTC. Its translation is CASSIDGANYGYTF.

This clone was detected only once. This chain joins TRBV13 and TRBJ2-7; 10 bases are a match to TRBD1. Germline V CDR1 and CDR2: PRHDT, FYEKMQ (reference sequence). Germline trimming cut 5 bases from V and 3 bases from J; bases unmatched to any gene: 16. The CDR3 has 18 residues. CDR3 in DNA: TGTGCCAGCAGCCCCCCTCTATGGACAGGGGGTGGAGACTACGAGCAGTACTTC. It is translated as CASSPPLWTGGGDYEQYF.

The gene calls are TRBV30 and TRBJ1-2, with 9 bases that match TRBD1. Germline V gene lookup returns CDR1 GTSNPN and CDR2 SVGIG (reference sequence). The CDR3 runs to 16 residues. The V gene end was trimmed by 5 bases and the J gene end by 0 bases; junction bases not matched to a gene: 10. CDR3 sequence reads: CAWGIRQGEANYGYTF. CDR3 nucleotides: TGTGCCTGGGGCATTAGACAGGGGGAGGCTAACTATGGCTACACCTTC. Full variable domain (missing parts from reference TRBV30 and TRBJ1-2): SQTIHQWPATLVQPVGSPLSLECTVEGTSNPNLYWYRQAAGRGLQLLFYSVGIGQISSEVPQNLSASRPQDRQFILSSKKLLLSDSGFYLCAWGIRQGEANYGYTFGSGTRLTVV.

This sequence joins TRBV6-6 and TRBJ1-1; no clear D gene. The CDR3 covers 12 residues. Germline V CDR1 and CDR2: MNHNY, SVGAGI (reference sequence). The V gene lost 4 bases and the J gene lost 5 bases, with 8 bases spanning the gap. The CDR3, as DNA: TGTGCCAGCAGTTTCCAGGTAACTGAAGCTTTCTTT. Protein: CASSFQVTEAFF.

The chain combines TRBV18 with TRBJ2-2; 7 bases align to TRBD2. After removal of 2 bases from V and 1 base from J, the junction contained 4 bases not matched to a gene. Germline assignment: CDR1 KGHSH and CDR2 LQKENI. This CDR3 spans 16 amino acids. The CDR3 is CASSPGIAGNTGELFF. DNA for the CDR3: TGTGCCAGCTCACCAGGGATAGCGGGGAACACCGGGGAGCTGTTTTTT.

The chain uses TRBV19 and TRBJ1-2, with 7 bases aligning to TRBD1. Germline loops: CDR1 LNHDA, CDR2 SQIVND (reference sequence). This CDR3 contains 15 residues. The junction had 9 bases not matched to a gene; V was cut back by 3 bases and J by 5 bases. The CDR3 protein is CASSIMPGQLYGYTF. The CDR3 bases are TGTGCCAGTAGTATTATGCCGGGACAGTTGTATGGCTACACCTTC.

The V gene is TRBV6-7, the J gene TRBJ2-7; 11 nucleotides align to TRBD2. TRBV6-7 counts as an open reading frame of uncertain function. The CDR3 covers 17 residues. Trimming removed 4 bases from V and 4 bases from J; junction bases left unmatched: 12. DNA of the CDR3: TGTGCCAGCAGTTCAAGACTAGCGGGACCCCCGATGTACGAGCAGTACTTC. As protein: CASSSRLAGPPMYEQYF.

The CDR3 sequence is CASGLPGRVNEQFF. The CDR3 nucleotides read TGTGCTAGTGGTTTGCCCGGGAGGGTCAATGAGCAGTTCTTC. The V gene is TRBV12-5, the J gene TRBJ2-1; the match to TRBD2 covers 8 bases. CDR3 length: 14 amino acids. V was clipped by 2 bases and J by 6 bases; unmatched bases: 3. Germline V gives CDR1 LGHNT, CDR2 FRNRAP.

This chain links TRBV2 with TRBJ2-7; D is perhaps TRBD1 (6 bases). V lost 6 bases to trimming and J lost 5 bases, with 11 bases between them. There are 12 residues in the CDR3. From germline, CDR1 is SNHLY and CDR2 FYNNEI. CDR3 loop: CASRFQGNEQYF. As DNA, the CDR3 is TGTGCCAGCAGATTCCAGGGGAACGAGCAGTACTTC.

The J gene is TRBJ2-2, the V gene TRBV11-2; D gene unclear. Germline assignment: CDR1 SGHAT and CDR2 FQNNGV. CDR3 length: 13 amino acids. With 0 bases removed from V and 6 bases from J, the gap between germline ends came to 5 bases. The CDR3 here is CASSLEFAGELFF. In DNA form, the CDR3 reads TGTGCCAGCAGCTTAGAGTTCGCCGGGGAGCTGTTTTTT.

The V call is TRBV19, the J call TRBJ1-5; 9 bases agree with TRBD1. The CDR3 has 17 residues. Germline CDR1 is LNHDA and CDR2 is SQIVND (reference sequence). V lost 3 bases and J lost 4; bases outside the gene matches: 10. In nucleotides, the CDR3 is TGTGCCAGTAGTATTTACAGGGGGCGTGGGGCAAATCAGCCCCAGCATTTT. It yields the protein CASSIYRGRGANQPQHF.

This clone was found once. The rearrangement uses TRBV7-8 and TRBJ2-1; 9 bases align to TRBD2. CDR1 SGHVS and CDR2 FQNEAQ come from the germline V gene. This CDR3 contains 15 residues. The ends lost 1 base at V and 7 bases at J; junction bases unmatched: 5. CDR3 in DNA: TGTGCCAGCAGCTTAGGTCGTCTAGCGGGAAATGAGCAGTTCTTC. It codes for CASSLGRLAGNEQFF.

Concerning this clone itself: Other DNA sequences from this sample encode an identical CDR3 as well. This sequence joins TRBV19 and TRBJ2-7; TRBD2 might be the D (6 bases). Germline-derived CDR1 and CDR2 are LNHDA and SQIVND (reference sequence). The CDR3 contains 14 residues. Trimming removed 4 bases at V and 3 bases at J, with 13 bases between. The CDR3 DNA is TGTGCCAGTAGTAGGACGGGAGCGAGCTACGAGCAGTACTTC. Translated: CASSRTGASYEQYF.

The CDR3, as DNA: TGTGCCAGTAGTACGGGAGATAGTTACAATGAGCAGTTCTTC. It translates to CASSTGDSYNEQFF. The J gene is TRBJ2-1, the V gene TRBV19; D might be TRBD2 (6 bases). V lost 4 bases to trimming and J lost 4 bases, with 11 bases between them. CDR3 length equals 14 residues. Germline CDR1 is LNHDA and CDR2 is SQIVND (reference sequence).